These T cell receptor beta chains were read from a single sample in a study of metastatic and nonmetastatic thyroid tumors. MiXCR re-clonotyped the PCR reads for TCRdb. The table includes about 23,000 clones, about 30% detected once. The sequencing input was tumor tissue. The receptors here all came from a female donor with papillary thyroid cancer or a benign thyroid nodule (not recorded which). Some clones in this sample may be carry-over from other donors' samples. The CDR3 runs from the conserved cysteine through the conserved F or W. Fields, in order: J gene, V gene, CDR3 protein.

J gene: TRBJ1-6
V gene: TRBV7-2
CDR3 protein: CASSLVHGRQGGSPLHF

J gene: TRBJ2-7
V gene: TRBV12-3/TRBV12-4
CDR3 protein: CASSYGQEVYEQYF

J gene: TRBJ2-3
V gene: TRBV6-2/TRBV6-3
CDR3 protein: CASSYGRGRDTQYF

J gene: TRBJ1-2
V gene: TRBV19
CDR3 protein: CASSINRGSSNYGYTF

J gene: TRBJ1-2
V gene: TRBV6-1
CDR3 protein: CASRPAGTGPIGYGYTF

J gene: TRBJ1-2
V gene: TRBV19
CDR3 protein: CATGQNYGYTF

J gene: TRBJ2-5
V gene: TRBV27
CDR3 protein: CASSFSHIKMPQYF

J gene: TRBJ1-2
V gene: TRBV6-1
CDR3 protein: CASSPGCEISCYTF

J gene: TRBJ2-5
V gene: TRBV6-2/TRBV6-3
CDR3 protein: CASSYSGETQYF

J gene: TRBJ2-1
V gene: TRBV11-2
CDR3 protein: CASSRDSTPYNEQFF

J gene: TRBJ1-1
V gene: TRBV18
CDR3 protein: CASSPPGGGTLNTEAFF

J gene: TRBJ1-5
V gene: TRBV12-3/TRBV12-4
CDR3 protein: CASSYRQGQRCQPQHF

J gene: TRBJ2-3
V gene: TRBV9
CDR3 protein: CASSQLQGQTDTQYF

J gene: TRBJ2-7
V gene: TRBV6-1
CDR3 protein: CASRGDRFTYEQYF

J gene: TRBJ2-3
V gene: TRBV6-2/TRBV6-3
CDR3 protein: CASSYRDSTYTQYF

J gene: TRBJ1-1
V gene: TRBV12-3/TRBV12-4
CDR3 protein: CASRPLTMNTEAFF

J gene: TRBJ2-1
V gene: TRBV20-1
CDR3 protein: CSATGHSGVSDNEQFF

J gene: TRBJ2-2
V gene: TRBV6-1
CDR3 protein: CASSRADLYANTGELFF

J gene: TRBJ1-1
V gene: TRBV4-1
CDR3 protein: CASSQDGDEEAFF

J gene: TRBJ1-5
V gene: TRBV28
CDR3 protein: CAIILTAGGQPQHF

J gene: TRBJ2-5
V gene: TRBV3-1
CDR3 protein: CASSQDRLGTQYF

J gene: TRBJ2-3
V gene: TRBV5-6
CDR3 protein: CASSLEHDTQYF